The T cell receptor beta chain under discussion was sequenced for a study of blood T cell repertoires in COVID-19 (dated by TCRdb to about 2020). At the level of the whole study: The collaborator samples originated in the United States, Italy and Spain and spanned the acute and convalescent phases of COVID-19. The prospective study material was composed of cDNA or gDNA derived from T cells, B-cell-depleted T cells, or PBMCs. The dataset comprised deeply sampled blood TCRbeta repertoires from subjects exposed to, actively infected with, or recovered from COVID-19. The repertoires were made available in a free public database intended to serve as a resource for research on the immune response to SARS-CoV-2. Samples were obtained from the ongoing ImmuneRACE study (first 160 participants) and from about 1,300 subjects provided by 6 global collaborators. A de-identified subject ID, COVID-19 status, age in years and sex were almost always included in the sample metadata. HLA class I and class II types, where available, came from metadata supplied by the sample provider rather than from assay-based typing.

Counted from cysteine to phenylalanine, this CDR3 has 18 amino acids. This entry keeps only the CDR3 DNA: 54 bases, framed from base 1. The germline V gene supplies CDR1 SGHNT and CDR2 YENEEA. Trimming at the junction amounts to 4 bases on V and 7 bases on J, and the germline ends lie 26 bases apart. One collaborating source in Seattle enrolled patients during active infection and followed them longitudinally through the course of disease. Collaborating institutions collected whole blood in K2EDTA tubes following their own protocols. Collaborator samples were shipped for TCRbeta analysis as frozen whole blood, isolated PBMCs, or DNA extracted from either sample type. With regard to this clone: What antigen it recognizes has not been identified. No base qualities exist here, and no much larger clone lies one base off it.

Paper-wide results and their limitations: The amount of clinical and demographic metadata varied by source and participant and was provided uncurated.

TCRbeta CDR3 regions were amplified from genomic DNA by means of the immunoSEQ Assay, a bias-controlled multiplex PCR. Processing in the source paper ran as follows. Nucleated cell counts per sample were estimated from amplification of reference gene primers within the assay. To quantify the absolute abundance of each unique TCRbeta CDR3 rearrangement, sequence reads were collapsed and filtered. For each sample, productive Simpson clonality was calculated as the square root of Simpson's diversity index over productive rearrangements. TCRdb provides this immuneACCESS table in a form limited to in-frame rearrangements. Some clones are lacking; in checked studies, under half of them reflect an unresolved V gene, and why the rest are absent is not known. For V, J and clone size, that table is used; D and trimming come from the DNA. Present in this sample are fewer than 250,000 clones, about 90% of which were seen just once. Together, the top ten hold about 0.79% of the sample.

The material sequenced was peripheral blood. This sequence originates from a man aged 25-45 years with COVID-19, enrolled during active disease. The chain couples TRBV11-3 to TRBJ1-5, and the D gene may be TRBD1, 6 bases matching. DNA sequence: TGTGCCAGCAGCTGTTGGACAGATCCACAGGGCCCCCGGCAGCCCCAGCATTTT. It specifies CASSCWTDPQGPRQPQHF.